One and the same sample provided the 32 T cell receptor beta chains below, sequenced in a study of patients and donors after allogeneic stem cell transplantation. TCRdb re-derived calls from the RT-PCR reads in MiXCR, one entry per CDR3 protein. The data show 12,000 or so distinct CDR3 sequences, roughly 24% seen once. What was sequenced was blood, either unsorted or a sorted T cell fraction (not recorded which). Receptor source: a human donor who was either an allogeneic HSCT recipient or a stem cell or donor lymphocyte infusion donor (not recorded which). It is not recorded whose cells these are; they may come from a transplant donor.

The chain is built from TRBV28 and TRBJ1-1; no reliable D call. V was shortened by 5 bases and J by 5 bases, with 9 bases between the two germline ends. CDR3 length: 12 residues. CDR1 and CDR2 (germline): MDHEN, SYDVKM. The DNA of the CDR3 is TGTGCCAGCAGTGCCAGTGGGACTGAAGCTTTCTTT. Protein product: CASSASGTEAFF.

V and J are TRBV9 and TRBJ1-2, with D hard to call. Trimming took off 0 bases at V and 6 bases at J, with 9 bases between the two ends. The CDR3 length is 13 residues. Germline lookup yields CDR1 SGDLS and CDR2 YYNGEE. The chain's CDR3 is CASSVGFSHGYTF. DNA of the CDR3: TGTGCCAGCAGCGTAGGATTCAGCCATGGCTACACCTTC.

In this sample, this clonotype turned up a few times. V is TRBV29-1 and J is TRBJ1-1; 9 bases agree with TRBD1. V shed 2 bases, J shed 5 bases, and the junction held 3 bases outside the gene matches. CDR3 length: 13 amino acids. Per germline, CDR1 SQVTM and CDR2 ANQGSEA. CDR3: CSVELGQGTEAFF. In DNA, the CDR3 is TGCAGCGTTGAATTGGGACAGGGAACTGAAGCTTTCTTT.

The V call is TRBV12-3 or TRBV12-4, the J call TRBJ1-5; a weak D match, TRBD1 (5 bases). Trimming pared 5 bases from V and 12 bases from J, leaving 17 bases between. The CDR3 runs to 13 residues. The CDR3 nucleotides read TGTGCCAGCAGTCTTAGGGGCCCGAGAGGCCAGCATTTT. It translates to CASSLRGPRGQHF.

This clonotype was counted ten times or more. The chain couples TRBV28 to TRBJ1-2; D is unresolved. Germline V gene data show CDR1 as MDHEN and CDR2 as SYDVKM. V was clipped by 2 bases and J by 2 bases, with 0 bases between them. This CDR3 is 11 amino acids long. CDR3 protein: CASSLNYGYTF. Here the CDR3 DNA reads TGTGCCAGCAGTTTAAACTATGGCTACACCTTC.

The chain is built from TRBV28 and TRBJ1-6, with a weak D call TRBD1 (6 bases). From germline, CDR1 is MDHEN and CDR2 SYDVKM. Trimming pared 6 bases from V and 0 bases from J, leaving 15 bases between. The CDR3 totals 17 residues. The CDR3 sequence is CASSPEGVSSYNSPLHF. The CDR3 region has the DNA TGTGCCAGCAGCCCTGAGGGGGTTAGCTCCTATAATTCACCCCTCCACTTT.

This clonotype counts as large. The chain has TRBV10-3 and TRBJ1-1; D possibly corresponds to TRBD1 (5 bases). CDR1 ENHRY and CDR2 SYGVKD come from the germline V gene. V was trimmed by 3 bases and J by 1 base, leaving 9 bases between them. CDR3 length: 14 amino acids. In DNA form, the CDR3 reads TGTGCCATCAGTGAATGGGGCCGGAACACTGAAGCTTTCTTT. Its translation: CAISEWGRNTEAFF.

This clonotype was counted ten times or more. The chain uses TRBV29-1 and TRBJ1-1; D gene uncertain. CDR1 and CDR2 from the germline V gene are SQVTM and ANQGSEA. The CDR3 is 11 residues long. The V and J ends lost 3 bases and 1 base respectively, with 3 bases between them. CDR3 DNA: TGCAGCGTTGAGGCGAACACTGAAGCTTTCTTT. As protein: CSVEANTEAFF.

This clonotype was detected a few times. The chain is built from TRBV15 and TRBJ2-7, with TRBD1 matching over 7 bases. Trimming took 4 bases from V and 2 from J; bases not matched to a gene: 11. Germline assignment: CDR1 LNHNV and CDR2 YYDKDF (reference sequence). CDR3 length: 16 amino acids. The CDR3 DNA sequence: TGTGCCACCAGCATTAACCGGGACAGACGAGCCTACGAGCAGTACTTC. Translation: CATSINRDRRAYEQYF.

This clonotype appeared a few times. The chain carries TRBV5-5 and TRBJ1-1; D is ambiguous. Germline lookup yields CDR1 SGHKS and CDR2 YYEKEE (reference sequence). The CDR3 extends over 13 amino acids. V was pared by 0 bases and J by 3 bases, with 6 bases between. The CDR3 loop is CASSLGPYTEAFF. CDR3 in DNA: TGTGCCAGCAGCTTGGGGCCGTACACTGAAGCTTTCTTT. The full variable domain, rest sourced from reference TRBV5-5 and TRBJ1-1, is DAGVTQSPTHLIKTRGQQVTLRCSPISGHKSVSWYQQVLGQGPQFIFQYYEKEERGRGNFPDRFSARQFPNYSSELNVNALLLGDSALYLCASSLGPYTEAFFGQGTRLTVV.

The chain uses TRBV7-3 and TRBJ1-1, with 8 bases fitting TRBD1. Unmatched junction bases numbered 4, after V lost 5 bases and J lost 5 bases. In germline, CDR1 is SGHTA, CDR2 FQGTGA. The CDR3 has 13 amino acids. The CDR3 sequence is CASSATGVTEAFF. The CDR3, as DNA: TGTGCCAGCAGCGCGACAGGGGTTACTGAAGCTTTCTTT.

The table lists this clonotype with a few counts. The rearrangement uses TRBV15 and TRBJ1-1; D might be TRBD1 (6 bases). The CDR3 is 13 residues long. V gave up 3 bases and J gave up 1 base, with 6 bases separating them. Germline CDR1 LNHNV, CDR2 YYDKDF (reference sequence). CDR3 DNA sequence: TGTGCCACCAGCAGGGGACAGAACACTGAAGCTTTCTTT. Protein: CATSRGQNTEAFF.

The table lists this clonotype with a few counts. V is TRBV7-8 and J is TRBJ1-4; no clear D. This CDR3 is built from 16 residues. V was shortened by 5 bases and J by 4 bases, with 17 bases between the two germline ends. Germline assignment: CDR1 SGHVS and CDR2 FQNEAQ. The CDR3 here is CASSQPDGSHNEKLFF. In nucleotides, the CDR3 is TGTGCCAGCAGCCAACCCGACGGATCCCATAATGAAAAACTGTTTTTT.

This clonotype came up a few times. Here the CDR3 reads CSVSVTSGRGDEQFF. In DNA, the CDR3 is TGCAGCGTTTCGGTAACTAGCGGGAGAGGCGATGAGCAGTTCTTC. The chain joins TRBV29-1 to TRBJ2-1, with TRBD2 identical over 11 bases. Germline V lookup: CDR1 SQVTM, CDR2 ANQGSEA. CDR3 length: 15 amino acids. Losses at the gene ends were 5 bases for V and 8 bases for J; bases not matched to a gene: 11.

The chain links TRBV9 to TRBJ2-2; 8 nucleotides line up with TRBD1. This CDR3 has 17 residues. Losses at the gene ends were 0 bases for V and 1 base for J; bases not matched to a gene: 5. Per germline, CDR1 SGDLS and CDR2 YYNGEE. This CDR3 reads CASSVGTGGRNTGELFF. CDR3 bases: TGTGCCAGCAGCGTAGGTACAGGGGGAAGGAACACCGGGGAGCTGTTTTTT.

The chain has TRBV5-1 and TRBJ2-3, with D tentatively TRBD1 (5 bases). The CDR3 runs to 15 residues. Germline V gene lookup returns CDR1 SGHRS and CDR2 YFSETQ. V dropped 0 bases and J dropped 5 bases, with 13 bases sitting between them. In DNA, the CDR3 is TGCGCCAGCAGCTTGGCCTGGTGGGGCGGAGATACGCAGTATTTT. Amino acid sequence: CASSLAWWGGDTQYF.

This clonotype was seen more than once but under ten times. The chain uses TRBV6-6 and TRBJ2-1, with 12 bases lining up with TRBD2. The CDR3 consists of 16 residues. Germline assignment: CDR1 MNHNY and CDR2 SVGAGI (reference sequence). V dropped 6 bases and J dropped 6; count of bases not matched to a gene: 9. The CDR3 DNA follows: TGTGCCAGCAGCACCCCTCTAGCGGGAGGGCTCAATGAGCAGTTCTTC. This codes for CASSTPLAGGLNEQFF.

The rearrangement links TRBV28 to TRBJ1-5, with D unresolved. Between the trimmed V and J ends, which lost 7 bases and 11 bases, there was a span of 18 bases. This CDR3 comprises 13 residues. CDR1 is MDHEN, CDR2 SYDVKM, per germline. This CDR3 reads CASTTAGYRAQHF. CDR3 nucleotide sequence: TGTGCCAGCACAACCGCGGGATATCGGGCCCAGCATTTT.

Only a few counts were recorded for this clonotype. This chain joins TRBV30 and TRBJ1-6; D remains ambiguous. The CDR3 totals 16 residues. V shed 7 bases and J shed 2 bases, with 18 bases lying between them. Germline CDR1 GTSNPN, CDR2 SVGIG (reference sequence). In nucleotides, the CDR3 is TGTGCCTTCACGGTCTCACTTTTTCCCTATAATTCACCCCTCCACTTT. Translating gives CAFTVSLFPYNSPLHF.

The V gene is TRBV7-3, the J gene TRBJ2-1; D is undetermined. With 1 base removed from V and 4 bases from J, the gap between germline ends came to 11 bases. The CDR3 contains 15 residues. Germline CDR1 SGHTA, CDR2 FQGTGA. This CDR3 is CASSLISGPYNEQFF. The CDR3 DNA reads TGTGCCAGCAGCTTAATTTCGGGTCCATACAATGAGCAGTTCTTC.

This clonotype showed up many times. The rearrangement links TRBV27 to TRBJ1-5; no clear D gene. Germline loops: CDR1 MNHEY, CDR2 SMNVEV (reference sequence). The germline V and J ends were trimmed by 6 bases and 2 bases, with 11 bases remaining between them. The length of the CDR3 is 14 residues. The CDR3 reads CASRPPGGNQPQHF. The DNA of the CDR3 is TGTGCCAGCAGGCCTCCCGGGGGCAATCAGCCCCAGCATTTT.

The sample holds many counts of this clonotype. This chain uses TRBV4-3 with TRBJ1-1; 8 positions match TRBD1. V dropped 2 bases and J dropped 0; count of bases not matched to a gene: 8. Germline-derived CDR1 and CDR2 are LGHNA and YSLEER. The CDR3 contains 17 residues. The chain's CDR3 is CASSQHQGANMNTEAFF. CDR3 nucleotides: TGCGCCAGCAGCCAACATCAGGGGGCTAACATGAACACTGAAGCTTTCTTT.

This clonotype was counted many times. This rearrangement joins TRBV4-3 to TRBJ1-5, with D maybe TRBD1 (6 bases). Trimming removed 2 bases at V and 5 bases at J, with 19 bases between. This CDR3 region has 17 residues. CDR1 is LGHNA, CDR2 YSLEER, per germline. DNA of the CDR3: TGCGCCAGCAGCCAAATGAGGGGTGGGAAGGGGGATCAGCCCCAGCATTTT. Its translation is CASSQMRGGKGDQPQHF.

This clonotype was recorded many times. The chain employs TRBV7-2 and TRBJ1-4; D ambiguous. Trimming left V 6 bases short and J 6 bases short, with 14 bases between. Germline CDR1 reads SGHTA; CDR2 reads FQGNSA. CDR3 length: 14 amino acids. CDR3 loop: CASSFGRSDEKLFF. In DNA form, the CDR3 reads TGTGCCAGCAGTTTTGGACGTAGCGATGAAAAACTGTTTTTT.

The chain recombines TRBV4-3 with TRBJ1-5; no definite D call. Germline-derived CDR1 and CDR2 are LGHNA and YSLEER. The CDR3 is 18 residues long. The V end was cut by 2 bases, the J end by 5 bases, with 22 bases between. Here the CDR3 reads CASSQRAGSGIWDQPQHF. The CDR3 nucleotides read TGCGCCAGCAGCCAACGGGCAGGATCCGGGATTTGGGATCAGCCCCAGCATTTT.

This clonotype was observed a handful of times. This chain links TRBV3-1 with TRBJ1-3; D is perhaps TRBD1 (5 bases). With 3 bases removed from V and 5 bases from J, the gap between germline ends came to 14 bases. Germline V gene sequence: CDR1 LGHDT, CDR2 YNNKEL (reference sequence). There are 15 residues in the CDR3. In nucleotides, the CDR3 is TGTGCCAGCAGCCAGATCCGCCAGGGACGAAACACCATATATTTT. This encodes CASSQIRQGRNTIYF.

As regards this clonotype: A clone one base away is much larger, so this may be a read error. The chain recombines TRBV5-1 with TRBJ1-1; D gene uncertain. The V gene lost 4 bases and the J gene lost 5 bases, with 12 bases spanning the gap. Germline values: CDR1 SGHRS, CDR2 YFSETQ. This CDR3 region has 13 residues. CDR3 DNA: TGCGCCAGCAGCCGCAACCCTCGTACTGAAGCTTTCTTT. Amino acid sequence: CASSRNPRTEAFF.

The chain links TRBV12-3 or TRBV12-4 to TRBJ1-2; weak D call: TRBD1 (5 bases). The CDR3 has 13 residues. V was shortened by 2 bases and J by 8 bases, with 12 bases between the two germline ends. The CDR3 is CASSLMAGLGYTF. The DNA for the CDR3 is TGTGCCAGCAGTTTAATGGCAGGGCTAGGCTACACCTTC.

The chain has TRBV7-9 and TRBJ1-1; D gene unclear. CDR3 length: 15 residues. Germline values: CDR1 SEHNR, CDR2 FQNEAQ (reference sequence). Trimming removed 6 bases from V and 1 base from J, with 15 bases in between. The CDR3 DNA is TGTGCCAGCAGGCCCGGAACCATCCCGAACACTGAAGCTTTCTTT. Amino acids: CASRPGTIPNTEAFF.

This clonotype showed up many times. V gene TRBV28 combines with J gene TRBJ1-2; 7 positions agree with TRBD1. The CDR3 covers 15 residues. CDR1 and CDR2 (germline): MDHEN, SYDVKM. J lost 0 bases, V lost 5 bases, and 6 bases had no gene match. CDR3 DNA: TGTGCCAGCAGTCCTGAGGACAGGACTAACTATGGCTACACCTTC. This translates into CASSPEDRTNYGYTF.

The genes are TRBV6-2 or TRBV6-3 and TRBJ2-1; 9 nucleotides match TRBD1. CDR1 MNHEY and CDR2 SVGEGT come from the germline V gene. The CDR3 spans 14 residues. The ends lost 6 bases at V and 6 bases at J; junction bases unmatched: 6. The CDR3: CASRMGQGGNEQFF. As DNA, the CDR3 is TGTGCCAGCAGGATGGGACAGGGAGGCAATGAGCAGTTCTTC.

This CDR3 reads CASSPGPFEPQHF. DNA of the CDR3: TGTGCCAGCAGCCCCGGCCCCTTCGAGCCCCAGCATTTT. This chain joins TRBV11-1 and TRBJ1-5; D is undetermined. V dropped 5 bases and J dropped 8 bases, with 13 bases sitting between them. The CDR3 is made up of 13 amino acids. Germline-derived CDR1 and CDR2 are SGHAT and FQDESV (reference sequence).